This entry is about one T cell receptor (beta chain). This entry belongs to a study of blood T cell repertoires in COVID-19. About the study: T cells, B-cell-depleted T cells, or PBMCs provided the cDNA or gDNA that served as material.

The ends were cut back, 9 bases at V and 0 bases at J, with 9 bases in the middle. The CDR3 extends over 14 amino acids. Germline CDR1 is MDHEN and CDR2 is SYDVKM. Cohorts were based on clinical histories the participants reported. Profiled with immunoSEQ multiplex PCR; TCRdb holds only in-frame clones, not every one. The table includes approximately 290,000 clones, approximately 83% detected once. Sequences were obtained from PBMCs or T cells enriched from blood (not recorded which). This TCR was recovered from a woman aged 30 to 39 who had recovered from COVID-19. This chain uses TRBV28 with TRBJ1-6; no clear D gene. The CDR3 sequence: CASWQASYNSPLHF. The CDR3 nucleotides read TGTGCCAGTTGGCAGGCCTCCTATAATTCACCCCTCCACTTT.